This is a list of T cell receptor beta chains from one sample in a study of OX40 agonist ivuxolimab in advanced cancers. This table comes from immunoSEQ multiplex PCR, and its TCRdb copy is limited to in-frame clones, with some not included. The profile shows about 27,000 clones, around nine tenths of them singletons. The input for sequencing was CD4+ or CD8+ T cells sorted from blood, taken in a trial of the OX40 agonist ivuxolimab. The receptors shown here come from an adult with an advanced solid tumor such as melanoma, head and neck, liver or kidney cancer. CDR3s include the opening cysteine and the closing phenylalanine or tryptophan. A D gene is named only where the DNA matches it firmly. Only some rows state a clone size, as once, few, many or a class for expanded clones.

J,size,D,V,CDR3,DNA
TRBJ1-1,NA,NA,TRBV4-1,CASSQSPRGSGAEAFF,TGCGCCAGCAGCCAAAGCCCACGGGGGAGTGGGGCTGAAGCTTTCTTT
TRBJ2-7,NA,NA,TRBV27,CASSLGKTYEQYF,TGTGCCAGCAGTTTGGGCAAGACCTACGAGCAGTACTTC
TRBJ1-6,NA,NA,TRBV7-6,CASSLAANGNSPLHF,TGTGCCAGCAGCTTAGCCGCAAATGGAAACTCACCCCTCCACTTT
TRBJ2-2,NA,NA,TRBV28,CASSLFPGEANTGELFF,TGTGCCAGCAGTTTATTCCCTGGGGAGGCGAACACCGGGGAGCTGTTTTTT
TRBJ2-5,NA,NA,TRBV7-9,CASSPSLAPQETQYF,TGTGCCAGCAGCCCCTCCCTGGCCCCTCAAGAGACCCAGTACTTC
TRBJ2-3,NA,NA,TRBV27,CASSRLDGDTQYF,TGTGCCAGCAGCAGACTCGACGGCGATACGCAGTATTTT
TRBJ1-2,NA,NA,TRBV7-9,CASSLEGNYGYTF,TGTGCCAGCAGCTTAGAGGGGAACTATGGCTACACCTTC
TRBJ2-2,NA,NA,TRBV27,CASSSQYATGELFF,TGTGCCAGCAGTTCACAGTATGCTACCGGGGAGCTGTTTTTT
TRBJ1-5,NA,TRBD1,TRBV7-9,CASSEGQGNNQPQHF,TGTGCCAGCAGCGAGGGACAGGGAAACAATCAGCCCCAGCATTTT
TRBJ1-5,NA,NA,TRBV28,CASSHPDSNQPQHF,TGTGCCAGCAGTCACCCGGATAGCAATCAGCCCCAGCATTTT
TRBJ1-2,NA,NA,TRBV7-6,CASSLVSGVEDGYTF,TGTGCCAGCAGCTTGGTGTCCGGGGTCGAAGATGGCTACACCTTC
TRBJ2-5,NA,TRBD2,TRBV7-8,CASSLPEERLAPGETQYF,TGTGCCAGCAGCTTACCGGAGGAGAGACTAGCCCCCGGGGAGACCCAGTACTTC
TRBJ2-7,NA,TRBD1,TRBV7-6,CASRRGQGDSYEQYF,TGTGCCAGCAGACGCGGACAGGGGGACTCCTACGAGCAGTACTTC
TRBJ1-5,NA,NA,TRBV5-8,CASTMGRSNQPQHF,TGTGCCAGCACCATGGGGCGAAGCAATCAGCCCCAGCATTTT
TRBJ1-2,NA,NA,TRBV9,CASSVDGTEGYGYTF,TGTGCCAGCAGCGTAGACGGCACGGAAGGATATGGCTACACCTTC
TRBJ2-1,NA,NA,TRBV7-6,CASTLGNEQFF,TGTGCCAGCACCCTCGGGAATGAGCAGTTCTTC
TRBJ1-1,once,TRBD1,TRBV28,CASSLGRPTGEAFF,TGTGCCAGCAGTTTAGGGAGACCGACAGGGGAAGCTTTCTTT
TRBJ2-5,NA,NA,TRBV6-1,CASSPIGYQETQYF,TGTGCCAGCAGTCCCATCGGGTACCAAGAGACCCAGTACTTC
TRBJ1-2,few,NA,TRBV27,CASSPHWGSGYGYTF,TGTGCCAGCAGCCCCCATTGGGGTTCCGGCTATGGCTACACCTTC
TRBJ2-7,NA,NA,TRBV6-1,CASSEYGGSYEQYF,TGTGCCAGCAGTGAATACGGGGGTTCCTACGAGCAGTACTTC
TRBJ1-2,NA,NA,TRBV29-1,CSVGGVYTF,TGCAGCGTGGGGGGTGTCTACACCTTC
TRBJ1-2,NA,NA,TRBV4-2,CASSQEEGELNYGYTF,TGTGCCAGCAGCCAAGAGGAGGGCGAACTTAACTATGGCTACACCTTC
TRBJ2-7,NA,TRBD1,TRBV2,CATGQGMDRYEQYF,TGTGCCACCGGACAGGGGATGGATAGGTACGAGCAGTACTTC
TRBJ2-1,NA,NA,TRBV30,CAWSDLFNEQFF,TGTGCCTGGAGTGATCTCTTCAATGAGCAGTTCTTC
TRBJ2-7,NA,NA,TRBV19,CASSPSGDEQYF,TGTGCCAGTAGTCCCTCAGGGGACGAGCAGTACTTC
TRBJ1-4,NA,NA,TRBV7-9,CASTLDTNEKLFF,TGTGCCAGCACCCTTGACACTAATGAAAAACTGTTTTTT
TRBJ2-5,NA,NA,TRBV7-9,CASSPGTADYQETQYF,TGTGCCAGCAGCCCTGGGACTGCCGATTACCAAGAGACCCAGTACTTC
TRBJ1-4,once,NA,TRBV5-3,CARSWVATNEKLFF,TGTGCCAGAAGCTGGGTCGCAACTAATGAAAAACTGTTTTTT
TRBJ1-1,NA,NA,TRBV4-1,CASSQPGTEAFF,TGCGCCAGCAGCCAACCGGGTACTGAAGCTTTCTTT
TRBJ1-1,NA,NA,TRBV7-9,CASRRVGFLMNTEAFF,TGTGCCAGCAGACGGGTGGGGTTCCTGATGAACACTGAAGCTTTCTTT
TRBJ2-3,NA,NA,TRBV11-2,CASSLIGATSDTQYF,TGTGCCAGCAGCTTAATAGGAGCGACGTCAGATACGCAGTATTTT
TRBJ1-1,once,NA,TRBV20-1,CSAASGPEAFF,TGCAGTGCTGCATCGGGGCCTGAAGCTTTCTTT
TRBJ2-7,NA,NA,TRBV6-1,CASSEWSSYSYEQYF,TGTGCCAGCAGTGAATGGTCCTCGTACTCCTACGAGCAGTACTTC
TRBJ2-3,NA,TRBD2,TRBV4-2,CASSQDQFRRAGGQDTQYF,TGTGCCAGCAGCCAAGATCAGTTTAGGAGGGCGGGGGGGCAAGATACGCAGTATTTT
TRBJ1-3,NA,NA,TRBV28,CASSHRNTIYF,TGTGCCAGCAGTCACAGAAACACCATATATTTT
TRBJ2-7,NA,TRBD1,TRBV2,CASSDFRDRDYEQYF,TGTGCCAGCAGCGACTTTCGGGACAGGGACTACGAGCAGTACTTC
TRBJ2-1,few,TRBD2,TRBV9,CASSSPGLAVYNEQFF,TGTGCCAGCAGTTCACCGGGACTAGCGGTTTACAATGAGCAGTTCTTC
TRBJ2-7,NA,NA,TRBV27,CASSPGISYEQYF,TGTGCCAGCAGTCCAGGGATTTCCTACGAGCAGTACTTC
TRBJ2-7,NA,TRBD2,TRBV5-5,CASSFGAGGPYEQYF,TGTGCCAGCAGCTTTGGCGCGGGGGGGCCGTACGAGCAGTACTTC
TRBJ2-4,NA,TRBD1,TRBV27,CASSRDSQNIQYF,TGTGCCAGCAGCAGGGACAGCCAAAACATTCAGTACTTC
TRBJ2-5,NA,NA,TRBV5-6,CASSHRDTFLETQYF,TGTGCCAGCAGCCACCGGGACACGTTTTTAGAGACCCAGTACTTC
TRBJ1-5,NA,NA,TRBV27,CASSLGAYSNQPQHF,TGTGCCAGCAGTTTAGGAGCCTATAGCAATCAGCCCCAGCATTTT
TRBJ2-7,NA,TRBD2,TRBV7-6,CASSLGTSGSSYEQYF,TGTGCCAGCAGCTTAGGGACTAGCGGAAGCTCCTACGAGCAGTACTTC